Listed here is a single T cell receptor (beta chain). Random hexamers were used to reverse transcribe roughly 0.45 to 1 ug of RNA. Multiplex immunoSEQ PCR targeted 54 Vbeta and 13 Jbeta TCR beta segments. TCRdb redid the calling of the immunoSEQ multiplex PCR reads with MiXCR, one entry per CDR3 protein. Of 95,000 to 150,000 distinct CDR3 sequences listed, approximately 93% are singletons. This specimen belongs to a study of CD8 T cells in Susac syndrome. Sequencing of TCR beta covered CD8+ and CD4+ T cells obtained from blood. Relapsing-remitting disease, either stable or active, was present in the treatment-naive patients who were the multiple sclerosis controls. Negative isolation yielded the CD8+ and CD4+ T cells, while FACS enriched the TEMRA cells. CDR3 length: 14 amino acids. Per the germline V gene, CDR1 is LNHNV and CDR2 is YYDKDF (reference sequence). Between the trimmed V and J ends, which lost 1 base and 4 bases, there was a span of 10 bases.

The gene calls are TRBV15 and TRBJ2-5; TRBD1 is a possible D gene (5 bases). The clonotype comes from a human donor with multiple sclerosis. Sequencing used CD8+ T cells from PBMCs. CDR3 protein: CATSRVARAETQYF. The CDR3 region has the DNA TGTGCCACCAGCAGAGTGGCCAGGGCAGAGACCCAGTACTTC.